This T cell receptor beta chain was retrieved from a study of siplizumab effects on memory and regulatory T cells. Study-level points and caveats: About 75-96% of proliferating CD4+ or CD8+ clones had no assignable naive or memory phenotype. Tracing alloreactive clones into unstimulated subsets worked for only a minor fraction of them. Naive T cells apparently outstripped memory cells in diversity and seemed major alloresponse contributors.

About 10^5 TCR templates per sample were sequenced. Profiling relied on immunoSEQ multiplex PCR, and the TCRdb table lists in-frame clones only, not all of them. The sample includes around 110,000 clones, roughly 94% seen only once; the top ten take around 1.7%. V lost 4 bases, J lost 2 bases, and 11 bases lay in between. From germline, CDR1 is SGDLS and CDR2 YYNGEE. The CDR3 has 14 residues. This clone was observed a single time. Its antigen is currently unknown. The sequencing input was non-Treg CD4+ T cells sorted from blood. This TCR was sampled from a human donor in good health. The chain couples TRBV9 to TRBJ2-3; D uncertain. The chain's CDR3 is CASSSRKATDTQYF. The CDR3 DNA reads as TGTGCCAGCAGCTCACGGAAAGCCACAGATACGCAGTATTTT.